Sequencing of this T cell receptor (beta chain) was carried out in a study of cytomegalovirus exposure and HLA in healthy donors. Study as a whole: Counted in an early data release were 65 million to 100 million unique TCRs from HLA-typed donors. Study results and caveats: An analysis done earlier found most TCR beta V segments productive about 87% or about 30% of the time.

Vbeta (60) and Jbeta (13) primers were used in the PCR. Here immunoSEQ multiplex PCR was the method, and the copy in TCRdb shows in-frame clones only, minus some. The table shows about 200,000 clones, with roughly three quarters occurring only once. CDR3 length: 13 amino acids. Germline loops: CDR1 SGHRS, CDR2 YFSETQ. The V and J ends lost 3 bases and 6 bases, in that order; junction bases with no gene match: 5. This clone was detected a few times. The antigen is unknown. Sequenced input: PBMCs. The sequence derives from a male donor in good health and CMV-seropositive. The chain uses TRBV5-1 and TRBJ2-5; the match to TRBD2 covers 7 bases. CDR3 amino acids: CASSWAGGKTQYF. CDR3 nucleotide sequence: TGCGCCAGCAGCTGGGCCGGGGGGAAGACCCAGTACTTC.